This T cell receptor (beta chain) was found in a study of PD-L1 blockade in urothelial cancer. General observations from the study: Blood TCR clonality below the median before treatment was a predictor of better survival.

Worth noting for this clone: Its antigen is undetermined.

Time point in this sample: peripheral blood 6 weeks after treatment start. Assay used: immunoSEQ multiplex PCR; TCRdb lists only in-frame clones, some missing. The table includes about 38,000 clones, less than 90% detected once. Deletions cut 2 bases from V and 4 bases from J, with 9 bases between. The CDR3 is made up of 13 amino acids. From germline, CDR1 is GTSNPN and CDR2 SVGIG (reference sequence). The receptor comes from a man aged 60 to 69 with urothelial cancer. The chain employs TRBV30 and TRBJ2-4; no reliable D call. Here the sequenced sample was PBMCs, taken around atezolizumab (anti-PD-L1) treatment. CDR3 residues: CAWSPGIKNIQYF. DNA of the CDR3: TGTGCCTGGAGTCCAGGAATAAAAAACATTCAGTACTTC. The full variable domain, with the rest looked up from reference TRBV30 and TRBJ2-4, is SQTIHQWPATLVQPVGSPLSLECTVEGTSNPNLYWYRQAAGRGLQLLFYSVGIGQISSEVPQNLSASRPQDRQFILSSKKLLLSDSGFYLCAWSPGIKNIQYFGAGTRLSVL.